This T cell receptor (beta chain) was captured in a study of cytomegalovirus exposure and HLA in healthy donors (dated by TCRdb to 2016 to 2017). About the full investigation: An earlier analysis of approximately 600 of the donors reported 250 to 350 Gb of sequence data and 117 million unique TCR beta sequences from approximately 180 million T cells. Roughly 5 DR-DQ haplotypes were handled as single units for association and clustering, since linkage in the cohort was strong. The study was designed to test whether signatures of past pathogen exposure could be identified by cataloging public T cell receptors. Every repertoire in the discovery cohort had been generated on one and the same sequencing platform. Using immunosequencing, the study profiled T cell repertoires from 666 subjects and related those repertoires to cytomegalovirus serostatus. Typing coverage differed by locus: A, B, C, DRB1 and DQB1 were typed in roughly 629-630 donors, DQA1 in 522, DPA1 in around 600, and DPB1 in 450 to 480. An earlier analysis of some 500 of the donors used high-throughput TCR beta sequencing to judge whether each TCR beta V gene segment behaved as functional or pseudogenic. Genome-wide SNP genotypes for about 65% of the roughly 670 donors were used in a later genetic analysis, which treated that subset as a discovery cohort. Both class I and class II loci were covered by HLA typing, at four-digit resolution. On average, around 200,000 unique TCR beta nucleotide sequences were sequenced per donor among a few hundred genotyped donors of the cohort, with 15% to 20% of those sequences being non-productive. Rather than drawing on any new phenotypic data, the later analysis identified candidate immune exposures from TCR beta sequences and the way those sequences occurred across donors. To predict cytomegalovirus infection status, the study brought together high-throughput TCR immunosequencing, statistical association of individual TCRs with disease status, and machine learning. About 300 gigabases of sequencing data and roughly 90 million unique TCR sequences were included in an early release covering roughly 600 HLA-typed donors. A later analysis re-analyzed previously published TCR beta repertoires from roughly 630 donors and added high-resolution HLA genotyping to study TCR occurrence patterns. Along with the roughly 610-subject first cohort, a separate validation cohort of over 90 different subjects was used. The genetic ancestry cluster associated with self-reported Caucasian donors included over 65% of the roughly 410 genotyped donors. Donor age, sex, ethnicity and CMV serostatus were compiled alongside the repertoire data.

General conclusions and limits of the study: Because the 87-base-pair reads could not distinguish some IMGT-functional V segments, including TRBV6-2 and TRBV6-3, those segments were excluded. Immune exposure information for the cohort was limited to CMV serostatus. A further reported finding was that TCR beta sequences accurately predicted the HLA-A and HLA-B alleles for most subjects in the first cohort. Most TCR sequences were seen in very few donors, while some public TCRs were found in many individuals. A later analysis found that HLA-associated TCR beta chains were more clonally expanded and had lower generation probabilities than equally common non-associated chains. Because counts were too low, some 17 rarely observed V segments, including chromosome 9 orphons, were left out of the earlier analysis of about 500 of the donors. The sequencing pipeline was judged likely to have produced a cluster of highly shared sequence variants as a technical artifact. Specific HLA alleles were associated with over 15,000 TCR beta sequences at a false discovery rate of 0.05 in a later analysis. According to a later analysis, parvovirus B19, influenza, CMV and Epstein-Barr virus appeared linked to several top co-occurrence clusters. A later analysis found that most CMV-associated TCR beta chains appeared HLA-restricted, with HLA associations seemingly driven largely by CMV exposure. Roughly uniform sequencing depth across donors was assumed in presence/absence analyses, although this assumption may not hold. The study listed 164 TCR beta chains as associated with cytomegalovirus. In this cohort, only TCR beta chains were sequenced, and detectable features were limited by the absence of alpha or paired-chain data. A later genetic analysis associated a missense DCLRE1C variant with V-gene and J-gene trimming of TCR beta chains, and an independent cohort replicated the association. Broadly in line with IMGT annotations, most TCR beta V segments showed up in productive rearrangements about 87% or about 30% of the time in an earlier analysis of approximately 600 of the donors. It was suggested by the authors that the approach could potentially be generalized to other disease states and immunological phenotypes. In a later genetic analysis, fewer N-insertions in productive TCRs were reported among donors in an Asian-associated ancestry cluster than the roughly 710-donor mean. In a later analysis, TCR association rates were found to vary across HLA loci, with the most associated TCRs seen for DRB1 alleles and the fewest for HLA-C alleles. Because HLA typing was unavailable for some donors at each locus, only the typed subset was used in association tests. In vitro tests confirmed that a few of the cytomegalovirus-associated TCR beta chains recognize cytomegalovirus antigens. Strong co-occurrence of HLA alleles, especially DR and DQ, made assigning TCR associations to individual alleles difficult. Linkage disequilibrium might explain the correlated functional status among segregating V segments, but an unknown experimental factor could not be excluded. Cytomegalovirus status was reported to be diagnosed by the classifier with high specificity and sensitivity in both the original and validation cohorts.

The cohort was made up of 500 to 850 healthy bone marrow donors. At the time of sampling, every cohort member was nominally healthy, though immune exposures that went unrecorded were likely present. The donor was CMV seropositive and was included in the group of some 290 seropositive cohort members. Each donor provided a peripheral blood sample, and peripheral blood mononuclear cells were used for TCR beta sequencing. The Qiagen DNeasy Blood Extraction Kit was used to extract genomic DNA from the blood cell samples. According to the germline V gene (reference sequence), CDR1 reads SEHNR and CDR2 reads FQNEAQ. There are 14 amino acids in the CDR3, from cysteine to phenylalanine inclusive. The kept DNA is CDR3 alone, 42 bases in frame from the first base. Trimming leaves V shorter by 5 bases and J shorter by 0 bases, with the junction holding 1 base beyond the gene matches. As for this clone: Its antigen remains undetermined. No base qualities exist here, and no much larger clone lies one base off it. The sample carries other DNA sequences with the same CDR3.

Receptor libraries were prepared by the immunoSEQ multiplex PCR assay. A mixture of 60 forward primers for TCR Vbeta segments and 13 reverse primers for TCR Jbeta segments was used in the multiplex PCR. The CDR3 region of rearranged TCR beta genes was amplified from genomic DNA by a multiplex PCR assay. The Illumina HiSeq System was used to sequence the amplified TCR beta libraries as 87-base-pair reads. As for how the authors treated the data: A later analysis counted about 82 million unique TCR beta chains across the 700 or so repertoires, and roughly 11 million of these chains were shared by at least two donors. A nearest-neighbor algorithm error-corrected the raw reads and collapsed the reads into unique sequences, merging closely related sequences to remove PCR and sequencing errors. To assign V, D and J gene segments, CDR3 sequences were aligned to IMGT reference sequences. For a sequence to be retained, a match of at least six nucleotides was required to both a V gene segment and a J gene segment. Rearrangements were classified as productive when the CDR3 lacked stop codons and remained in frame with V and J, and all other rearrangements were classified as non-productive. Following IMGT convention, CDR3 was defined as the stretch from the second conserved V-encoded cysteine to the conserved J-encoded phenylalanine. The earlier analysis of about 530 of the donors excluded any sequence lacking an unambiguous match to a single V gene segment. An earlier analysis of several hundred of the donors classified V segments as functional when productive rearrangements were above 56.7% and as segregating when the standard deviation between donors was above 5%. To diagnose cytomegalovirus status from the catalog of TCR beta chain sequences, a statistical classification framework was built. In a later analysis, TCR nucleotide sequences were compared against IMGT/GENE-DB human TR gene sequences so that V and J genes could be assigned. The TCRdist pipeline was used in a later analysis to assign CDR3 sequences and most-parsimonious VDJ recombination scenarios. A later analysis defined each TCR beta chain by its CDR3 amino acid sequence plus V-gene family, and excluded reads lacking a unique V-gene family. To address suspected cross-contamination and a sequencing artifact, a later analysis removed 592 highly shared, low-generation-probability nucleotide sequences. In a later analysis, a clonal expansion index for each public chain was calculated from normalized within-repertoire ranks of inferred template counts. In a later analysis, generation probabilities were computed using a VDJ recombination model fitted to out-of-frame rearrangements, and the results were checked against IGoR. Hypergeometric tests were used in a later analysis to score TCR-TCR, TCR-HLA and TCR-CMV co-occurrence, with a repertoire-size bias correction applied to the TCR pairs. False discovery rates were estimated in a later analysis by permuting HLA or CMV assignments 20 times. In a later analysis, co-occurring TCRs were grouped using DBSCAN, and TCRdist sequence similarity was added for clustering within HLA-allele-positive subsets. Repertoires with fewer than 30,000 or more than 120,000 public chains, plus five repertoires with anomalous nucleotide sharing, were excluded from co-occurrence clustering. In TCRdb, the immuneACCESS table is reduced to in-frame sequences with V and J assigned. These tables do not hold every clone; where another copy was compared, an unresolved V gene accounts for under half, and the others remain unexplained. The DNA gave D and trimming, while V, J and clone size come from that table. The sample yields 150,000 to 200,000 clones; 75% were counted once. 11% of the sample lies in the top ten.

Sequencing was carried out using PBMCs. The sequence came from a young man in good health and CMV-seropositive. The chain is assembled from TRBV7-9 and TRBJ1-5; a stretch of 7 junction bases matches TRBD1. The CDR3 loop reads CASSRDSSNQPQHF. The DNA sequence is given as TGTGCCAGCAGCCGGGACAGTAGCAATCAGCCCCAGCATTTT.